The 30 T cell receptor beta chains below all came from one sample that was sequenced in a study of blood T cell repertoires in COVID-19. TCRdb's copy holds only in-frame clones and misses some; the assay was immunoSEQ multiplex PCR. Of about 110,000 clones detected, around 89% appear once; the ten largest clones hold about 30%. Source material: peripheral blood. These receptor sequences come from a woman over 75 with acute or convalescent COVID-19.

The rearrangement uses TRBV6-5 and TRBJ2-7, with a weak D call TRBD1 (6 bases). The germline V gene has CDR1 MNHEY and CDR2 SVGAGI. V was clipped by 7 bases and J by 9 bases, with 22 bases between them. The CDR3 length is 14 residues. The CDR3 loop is CASKPLDSAKTQYF. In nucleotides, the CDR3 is TGTGCCAGCAAACCCTTGGACAGCGCGAAGACGCAGTACTTC.

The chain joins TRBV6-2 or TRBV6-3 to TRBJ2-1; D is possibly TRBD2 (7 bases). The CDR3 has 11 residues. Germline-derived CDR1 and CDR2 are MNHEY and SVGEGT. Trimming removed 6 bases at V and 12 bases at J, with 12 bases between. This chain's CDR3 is CASSSGGRQFF. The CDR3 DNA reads TGTGCCAGCAGCTCGGGGGGCAGGCAGTTCTTC.

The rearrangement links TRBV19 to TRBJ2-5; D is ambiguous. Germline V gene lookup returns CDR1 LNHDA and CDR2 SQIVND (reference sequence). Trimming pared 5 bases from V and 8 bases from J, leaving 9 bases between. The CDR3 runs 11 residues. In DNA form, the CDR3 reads TGTGCCAGTAGTGATAGCTTAACCCAGTACTTC. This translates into CASSDSLTQYF.

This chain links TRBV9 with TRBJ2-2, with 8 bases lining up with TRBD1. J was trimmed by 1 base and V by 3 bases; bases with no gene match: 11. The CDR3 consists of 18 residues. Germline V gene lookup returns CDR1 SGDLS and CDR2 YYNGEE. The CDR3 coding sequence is TGTGCCAGCAGCGGGTCCAGGGGGCACACAGAGAACACCGGGGAGCTGTTTTTT. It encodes CASSGSRGHTENTGELFF.

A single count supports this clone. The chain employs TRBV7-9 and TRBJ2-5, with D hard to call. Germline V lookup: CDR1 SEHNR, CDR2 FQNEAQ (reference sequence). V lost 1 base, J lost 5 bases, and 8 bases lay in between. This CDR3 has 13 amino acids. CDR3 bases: TGTGCCAGCAGCTTAGGCTACGGGGAGACCCAGTACTTC. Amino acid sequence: CASSLGYGETQYF. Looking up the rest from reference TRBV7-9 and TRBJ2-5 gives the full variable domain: DTGVSQNPRHKITKRGQNVTFRCDPISEHNRLYWYRQTLGQGPEFLTYFQNEAQLEKSRLLSDRFSAERPKGSFSTLEIQRTEQGDSAMYLCASSLGYGETQYFGPGTRLLVL.

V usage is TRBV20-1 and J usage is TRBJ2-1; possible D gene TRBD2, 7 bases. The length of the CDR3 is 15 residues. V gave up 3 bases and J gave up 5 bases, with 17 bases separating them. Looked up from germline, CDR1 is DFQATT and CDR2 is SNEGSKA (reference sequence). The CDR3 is CSASPAAGANNEQFF. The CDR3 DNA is TGCAGTGCTAGTCCTGCTGCGGGGGCTAACAATGAGCAGTTCTTC.

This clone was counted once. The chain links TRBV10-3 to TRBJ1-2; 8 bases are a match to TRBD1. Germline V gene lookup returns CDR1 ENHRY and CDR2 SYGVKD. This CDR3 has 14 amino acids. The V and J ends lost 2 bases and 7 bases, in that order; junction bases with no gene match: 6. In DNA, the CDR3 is TGTGCCATCAGTGAGGGGGGACAGGTCTCTGGCTACACCTTC. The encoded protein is CAISEGGQVSGYTF.

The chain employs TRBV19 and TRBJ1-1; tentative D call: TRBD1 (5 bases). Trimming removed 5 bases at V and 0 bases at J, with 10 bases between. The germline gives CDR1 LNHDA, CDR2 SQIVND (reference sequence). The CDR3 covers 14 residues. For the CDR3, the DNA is TGTGCCAGTAGTGCGGGACCCCTGAACACTGAAGCTTTCTTT. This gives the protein CASSAGPLNTEAFF.

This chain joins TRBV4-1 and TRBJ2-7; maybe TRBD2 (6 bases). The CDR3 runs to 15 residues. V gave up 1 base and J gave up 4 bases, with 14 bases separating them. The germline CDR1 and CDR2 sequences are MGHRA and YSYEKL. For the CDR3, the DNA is TGCGCCAGCAGCCAAGTCGGGGGTTCGGGATACGAGCAGTACTTC. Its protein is CASSQVGGSGYEQYF.

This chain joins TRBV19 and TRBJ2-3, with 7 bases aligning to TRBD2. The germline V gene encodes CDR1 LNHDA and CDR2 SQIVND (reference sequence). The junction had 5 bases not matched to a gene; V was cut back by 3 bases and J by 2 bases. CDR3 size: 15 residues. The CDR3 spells CASSIGRGATDTQYF. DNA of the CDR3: TGTGCCAGTAGTATTGGGAGGGGAGCCACAGATACGCAGTATTTT.

The CDR3 DNA reads TGTGCCAGTAGCAACCAGGGGCCCCAGCATTTT. Protein product: CASSNQGPQHF. The chain is built from TRBV19 and TRBJ1-5; maybe TRBD1 (5 bases). Trimming left V 6 bases short and J 9 bases short, with 9 bases between. The CDR3 consists of 11 residues. Germline-derived CDR1 and CDR2 are LNHDA and SQIVND (reference sequence).

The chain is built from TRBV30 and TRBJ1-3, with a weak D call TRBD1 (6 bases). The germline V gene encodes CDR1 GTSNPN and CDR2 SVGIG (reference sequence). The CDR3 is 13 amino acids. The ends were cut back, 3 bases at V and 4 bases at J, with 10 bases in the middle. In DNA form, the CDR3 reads TGTGCCTGGAGCGCTGGACAGGGAAACACCATATATTTT. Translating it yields CAWSAGQGNTIYF. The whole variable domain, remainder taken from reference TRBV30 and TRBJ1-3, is SQTIHQWPATLVQPVGSPLSLECTVEGTSNPNLYWYRQAAGRGLQLLFYSVGIGQISSEVPQNLSASRPQDRQFILSSKKLLLSDSGFYLCAWSAGQGNTIYFGEGSWLTVV.

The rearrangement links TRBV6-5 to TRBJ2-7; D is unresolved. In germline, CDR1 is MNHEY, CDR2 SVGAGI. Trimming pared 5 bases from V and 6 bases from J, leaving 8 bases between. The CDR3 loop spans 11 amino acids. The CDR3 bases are TGTGCCAGCAGTCACAGCTTCGAGCAGTACTTC. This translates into CASSHSFEQYF.

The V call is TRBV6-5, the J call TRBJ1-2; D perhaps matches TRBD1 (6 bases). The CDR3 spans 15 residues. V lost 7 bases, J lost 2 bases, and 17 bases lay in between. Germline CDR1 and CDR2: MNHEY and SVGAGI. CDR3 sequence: CASTYKGGGNYGYTF. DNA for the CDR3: TGTGCCAGCACCTATAAGGGGGGGGGAAACTATGGCTACACCTTC.

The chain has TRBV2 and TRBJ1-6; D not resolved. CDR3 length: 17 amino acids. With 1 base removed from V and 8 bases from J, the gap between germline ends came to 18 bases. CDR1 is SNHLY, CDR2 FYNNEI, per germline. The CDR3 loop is CASSEVLGGFFDSPLHF. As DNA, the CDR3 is TGTGCCAGCAGTGAAGTCCTCGGTGGTTTCTTTGATTCACCCCTCCACTTT.

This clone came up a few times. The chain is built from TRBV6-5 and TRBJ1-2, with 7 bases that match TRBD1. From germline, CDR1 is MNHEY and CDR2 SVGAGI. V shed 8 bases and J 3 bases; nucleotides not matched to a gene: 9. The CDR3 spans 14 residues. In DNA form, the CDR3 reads TGTGCCAGCCAGGGTGGACAGGCCTACTATGGCTACACCTTC. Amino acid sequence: CASQGGQAYYGYTF.

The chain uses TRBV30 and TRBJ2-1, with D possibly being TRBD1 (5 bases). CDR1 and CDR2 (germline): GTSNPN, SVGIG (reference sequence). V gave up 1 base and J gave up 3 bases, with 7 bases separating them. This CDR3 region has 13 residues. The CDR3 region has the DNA TGTGCCTGGAGTGCTGGACACTACAATGAGCAGTTCTTC. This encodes CAWSAGHYNEQFF.

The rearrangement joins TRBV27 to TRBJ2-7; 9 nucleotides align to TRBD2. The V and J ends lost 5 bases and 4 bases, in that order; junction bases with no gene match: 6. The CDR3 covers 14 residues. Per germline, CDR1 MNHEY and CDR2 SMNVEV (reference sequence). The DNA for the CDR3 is TGTGCCAGCAGTCGGAGCGGGGGGTTGTACGAGCAGTACTTC. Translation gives CASSRSGGLYEQYF.

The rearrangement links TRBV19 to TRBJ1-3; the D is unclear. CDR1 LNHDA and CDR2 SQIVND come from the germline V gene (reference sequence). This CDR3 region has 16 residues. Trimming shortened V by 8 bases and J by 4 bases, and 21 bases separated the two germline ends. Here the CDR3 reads CASSSGGSLVGNTIYF. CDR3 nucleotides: TGTGCCAGTTCCTCGGGAGGGAGCCTCGTAGGAAACACCATATATTTT.

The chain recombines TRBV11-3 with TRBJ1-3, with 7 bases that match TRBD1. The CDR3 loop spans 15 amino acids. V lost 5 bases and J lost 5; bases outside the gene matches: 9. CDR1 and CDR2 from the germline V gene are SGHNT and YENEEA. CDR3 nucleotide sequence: TGTGCCAGCAGCCTGGGTGAAGGGGGCAGAAACACCATATATTTT. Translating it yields CASSLGEGGRNTIYF.

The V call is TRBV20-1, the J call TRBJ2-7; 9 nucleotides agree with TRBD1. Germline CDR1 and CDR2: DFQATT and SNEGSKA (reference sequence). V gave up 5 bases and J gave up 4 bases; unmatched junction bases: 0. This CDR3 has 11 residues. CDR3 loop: CSAGTGYEQYF. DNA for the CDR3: TGCAGTGCTGGGACAGGGTACGAGCAGTACTTC.

CDR3 sequence: CASSPRQGTGEQYF. CDR3 nucleotides: TGTGCCAGCAGCCCGCGACAGGGGACGGGGGAGCAGTACTTC. The chain recombines TRBV3-1 (or the pseudogene TRBV3-2) with TRBJ2-7; 8 bases are a match to TRBD1. The CDR3 runs 14 residues. After removal of 4 bases from V and 7 bases from J, the junction contained 9 bases not matched to a gene. Germline CDR1 LGHDT, CDR2 YNNKEL (reference sequence).

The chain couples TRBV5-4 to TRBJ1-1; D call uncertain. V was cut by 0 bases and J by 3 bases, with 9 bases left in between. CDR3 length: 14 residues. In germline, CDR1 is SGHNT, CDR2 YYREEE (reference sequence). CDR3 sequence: CASSLDLEYTEAFF. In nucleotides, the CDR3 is TGTGCCAGCAGCTTGGATCTGGAGTACACTGAAGCTTTCTTT.

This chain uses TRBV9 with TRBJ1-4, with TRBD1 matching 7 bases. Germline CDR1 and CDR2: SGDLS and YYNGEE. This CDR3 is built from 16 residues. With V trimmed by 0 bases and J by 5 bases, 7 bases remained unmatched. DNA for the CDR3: TGTGCCAGCAGCGTAGGAGTGGCAGGGGGGAATGAAAAACTGTTTTTT. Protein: CASSVGVAGGNEKLFF.

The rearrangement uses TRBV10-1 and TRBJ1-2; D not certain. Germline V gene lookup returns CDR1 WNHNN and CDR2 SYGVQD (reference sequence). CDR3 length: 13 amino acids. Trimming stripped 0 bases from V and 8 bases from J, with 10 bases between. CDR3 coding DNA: TGCGCCAGCAGTGAGTCTTCATCCGGGGGCTACACCTTC. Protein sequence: CASSESSSGGYTF.

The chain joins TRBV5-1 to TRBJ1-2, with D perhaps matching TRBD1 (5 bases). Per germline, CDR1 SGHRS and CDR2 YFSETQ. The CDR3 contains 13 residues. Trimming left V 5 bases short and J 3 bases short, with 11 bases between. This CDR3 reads CASRQGRDYGYTF. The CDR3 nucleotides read TGCGCCAGCAGGCAGGGCAGGGACTATGGCTACACCTTC.

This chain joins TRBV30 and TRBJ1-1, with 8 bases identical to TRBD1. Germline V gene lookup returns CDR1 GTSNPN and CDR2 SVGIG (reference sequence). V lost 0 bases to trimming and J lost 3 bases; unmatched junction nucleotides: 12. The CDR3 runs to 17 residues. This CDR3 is CAWSVAGGARGDTEAFF. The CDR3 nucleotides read TGTGCCTGGAGTGTGGCAGGGGGCGCGAGGGGGGACACTGAAGCTTTCTTT.

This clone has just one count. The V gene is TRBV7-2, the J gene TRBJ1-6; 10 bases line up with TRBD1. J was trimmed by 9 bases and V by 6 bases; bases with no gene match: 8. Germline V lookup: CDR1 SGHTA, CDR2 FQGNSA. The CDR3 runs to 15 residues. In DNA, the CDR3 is TGTGCCAGCAGGGGAATGACAGGGGGCCGTTCACCCCTCCACTTT. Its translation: CASRGMTGGRSPLHF.

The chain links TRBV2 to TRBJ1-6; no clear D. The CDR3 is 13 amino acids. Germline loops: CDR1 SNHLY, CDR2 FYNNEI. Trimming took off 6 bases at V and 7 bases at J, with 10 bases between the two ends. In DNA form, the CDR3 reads TGTGCCAGCAGCAGGAACTTAAATTCACCCCTCCACTTT. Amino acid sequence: CASSRNLNSPLHF.

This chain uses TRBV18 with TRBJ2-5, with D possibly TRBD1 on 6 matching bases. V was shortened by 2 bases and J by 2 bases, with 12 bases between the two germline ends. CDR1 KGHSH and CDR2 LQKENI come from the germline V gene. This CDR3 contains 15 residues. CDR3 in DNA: TGTGCCAGCTCACCAGCAGGGGAGTCACAAGAGACCCAGTACTTC. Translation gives CASSPAGESQETQYF.